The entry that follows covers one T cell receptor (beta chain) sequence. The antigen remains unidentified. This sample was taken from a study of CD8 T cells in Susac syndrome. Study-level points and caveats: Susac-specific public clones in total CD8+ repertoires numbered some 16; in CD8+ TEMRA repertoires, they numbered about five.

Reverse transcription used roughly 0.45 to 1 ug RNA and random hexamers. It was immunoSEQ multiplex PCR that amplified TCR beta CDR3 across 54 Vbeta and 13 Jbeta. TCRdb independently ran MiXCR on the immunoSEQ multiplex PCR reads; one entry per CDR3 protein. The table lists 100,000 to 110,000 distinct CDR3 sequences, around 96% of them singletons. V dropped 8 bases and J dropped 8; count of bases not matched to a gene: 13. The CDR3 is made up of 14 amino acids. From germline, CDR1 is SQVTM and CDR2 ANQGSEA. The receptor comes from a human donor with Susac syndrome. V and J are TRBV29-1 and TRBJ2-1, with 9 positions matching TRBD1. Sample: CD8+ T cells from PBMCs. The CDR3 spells CSPAPGQGFYEQFF. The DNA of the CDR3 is TGCAGCCCCGCGCCGGGACAGGGTTTTTATGAGCAGTTCTTC.